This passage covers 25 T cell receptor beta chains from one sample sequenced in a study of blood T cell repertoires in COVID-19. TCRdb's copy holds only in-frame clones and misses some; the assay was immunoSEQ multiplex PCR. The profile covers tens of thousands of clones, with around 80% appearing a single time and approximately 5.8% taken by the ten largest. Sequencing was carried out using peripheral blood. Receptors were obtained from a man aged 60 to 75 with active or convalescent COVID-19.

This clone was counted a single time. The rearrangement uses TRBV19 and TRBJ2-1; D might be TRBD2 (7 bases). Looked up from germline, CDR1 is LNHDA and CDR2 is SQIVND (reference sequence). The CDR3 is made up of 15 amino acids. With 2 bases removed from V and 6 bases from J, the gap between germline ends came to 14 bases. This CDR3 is CASSILAGASNEQFF. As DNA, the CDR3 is TGTGCCAGTAGTATACTGGCGGGGGCTTCCAATGAGCAGTTCTTC.

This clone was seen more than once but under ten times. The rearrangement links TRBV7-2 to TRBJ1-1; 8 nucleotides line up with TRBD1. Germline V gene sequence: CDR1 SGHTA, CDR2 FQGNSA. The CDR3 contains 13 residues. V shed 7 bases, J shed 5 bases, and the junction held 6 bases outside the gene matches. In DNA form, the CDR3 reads TGTGCCAGCACCAAGAACAGGGGGACTGAAGCTTTCTTT. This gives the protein CASTKNRGTEAFF.

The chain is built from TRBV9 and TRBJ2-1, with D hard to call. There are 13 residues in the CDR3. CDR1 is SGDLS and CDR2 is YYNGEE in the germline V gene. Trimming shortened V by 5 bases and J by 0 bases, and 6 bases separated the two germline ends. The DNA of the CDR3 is TGTGCCAGCAGGGCAAGCTCCTACAATGAGCAGTTCTTC. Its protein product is CASRASSYNEQFF.

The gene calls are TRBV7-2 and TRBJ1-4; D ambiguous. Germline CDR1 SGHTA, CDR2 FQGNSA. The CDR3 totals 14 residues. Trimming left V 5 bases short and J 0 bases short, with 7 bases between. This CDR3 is CASSPYATNEKLFF. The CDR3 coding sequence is TGTGCCAGCAGCCCGTATGCAACTAATGAAAAACTGTTTTTT.

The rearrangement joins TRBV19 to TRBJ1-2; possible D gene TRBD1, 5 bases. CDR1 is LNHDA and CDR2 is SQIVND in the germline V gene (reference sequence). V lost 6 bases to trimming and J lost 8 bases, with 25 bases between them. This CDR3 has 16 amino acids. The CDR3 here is CASRMGGGASIGGYTF. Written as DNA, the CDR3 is TGTGCCAGTAGAATGGGTGGTGGGGCCTCGATTGGGGGCTACACCTTC. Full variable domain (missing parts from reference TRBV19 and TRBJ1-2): DGGITQSPKYLFRKEGQNVTLSCEQNLNHDAMYWYRQDPGQGLRLIYYSQIVNDFQKGDIAEGYSVSREKKESFPLTVTSAQKNPTAFYLCASRMGGGASIGGYTFGSGTRLTVV.

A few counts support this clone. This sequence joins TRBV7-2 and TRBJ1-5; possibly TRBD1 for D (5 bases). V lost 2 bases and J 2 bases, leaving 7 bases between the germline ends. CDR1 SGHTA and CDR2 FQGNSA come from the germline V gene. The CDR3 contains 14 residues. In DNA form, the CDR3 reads TGTGCCAGCAGCTTACGGGGGGGCAATCAGCCCCAGCATTTT. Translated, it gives CASSLRGGNQPQHF.

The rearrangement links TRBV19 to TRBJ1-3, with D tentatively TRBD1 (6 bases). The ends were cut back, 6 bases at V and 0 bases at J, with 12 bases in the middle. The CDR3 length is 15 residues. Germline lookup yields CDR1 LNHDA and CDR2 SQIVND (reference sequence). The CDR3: CASRRTGYSGNTIYF. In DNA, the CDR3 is TGTGCCAGTAGGCGTACAGGGTACTCTGGAAACACCATATATTTT.

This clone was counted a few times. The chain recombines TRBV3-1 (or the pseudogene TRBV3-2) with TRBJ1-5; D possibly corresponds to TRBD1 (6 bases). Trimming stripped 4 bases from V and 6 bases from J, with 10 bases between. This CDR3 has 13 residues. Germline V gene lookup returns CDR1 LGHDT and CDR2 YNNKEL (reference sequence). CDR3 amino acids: CASSPMGAQPQHF. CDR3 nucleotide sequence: TGTGCCAGCAGCCCCATGGGGGCTCAGCCCCAGCATTTT.

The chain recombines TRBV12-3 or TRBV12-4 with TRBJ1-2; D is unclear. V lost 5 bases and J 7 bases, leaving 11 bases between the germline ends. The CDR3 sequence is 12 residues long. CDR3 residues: CASSPRLLGYTF. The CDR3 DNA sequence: TGTGCCAGCAGTCCTAGACTCCTTGGCTACACCTTC.

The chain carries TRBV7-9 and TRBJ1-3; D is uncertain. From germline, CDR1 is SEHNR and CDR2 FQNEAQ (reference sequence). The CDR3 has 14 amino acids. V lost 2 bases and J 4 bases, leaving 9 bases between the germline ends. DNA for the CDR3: TGTGCCAGCAGCTTAACAGATTCCGGAAACACCATATATTTT. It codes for CASSLTDSGNTIYF.

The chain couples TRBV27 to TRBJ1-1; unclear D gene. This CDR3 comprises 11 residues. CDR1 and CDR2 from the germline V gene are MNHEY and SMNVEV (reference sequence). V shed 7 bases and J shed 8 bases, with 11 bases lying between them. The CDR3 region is CASIVGPEAFF. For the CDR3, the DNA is TGTGCCAGCATTGTGGGCCCAGAAGCTTTCTTT.

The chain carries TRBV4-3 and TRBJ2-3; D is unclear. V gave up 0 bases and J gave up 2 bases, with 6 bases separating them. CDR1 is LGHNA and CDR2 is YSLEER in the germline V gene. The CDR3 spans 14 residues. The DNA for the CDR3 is TGCGCCAGCAGCCAAGATCCTTACACAGATACGCAGTATTTT. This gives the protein CASSQDPYTDTQYF.

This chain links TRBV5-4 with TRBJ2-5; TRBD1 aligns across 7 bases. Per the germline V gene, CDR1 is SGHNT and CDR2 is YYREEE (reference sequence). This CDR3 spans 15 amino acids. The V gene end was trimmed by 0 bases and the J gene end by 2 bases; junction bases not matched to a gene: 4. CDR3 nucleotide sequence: TGTGCCAGCAGCTTGGAGGGACAGATACAAGAGACCCAGTACTTC. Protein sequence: CASSLEGQIQETQYF.

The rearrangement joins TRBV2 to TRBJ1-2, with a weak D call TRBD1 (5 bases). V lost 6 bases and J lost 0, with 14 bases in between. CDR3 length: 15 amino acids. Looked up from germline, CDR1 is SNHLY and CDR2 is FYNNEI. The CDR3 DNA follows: TGTGCCAGCAGCGGGGGGGGGTTAGCTAACTATGGCTACACCTTC. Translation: CASSGGGLANYGYTF.

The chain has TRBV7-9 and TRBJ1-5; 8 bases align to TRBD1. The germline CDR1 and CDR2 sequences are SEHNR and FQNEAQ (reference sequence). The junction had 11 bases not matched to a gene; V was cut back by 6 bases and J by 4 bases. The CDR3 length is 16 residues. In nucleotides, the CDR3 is TGTGCCAGCAGTTATTCCGGGACAGGTGGAAATCAGCCCCAGCATTTT. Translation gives CASSYSGTGGNQPQHF.

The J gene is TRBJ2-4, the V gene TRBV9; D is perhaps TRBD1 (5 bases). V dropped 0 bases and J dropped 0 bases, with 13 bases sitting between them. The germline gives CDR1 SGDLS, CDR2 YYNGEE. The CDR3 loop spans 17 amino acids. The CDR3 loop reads CASSVGPRALAKNIQYF. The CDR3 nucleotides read TGTGCCAGCAGCGTAGGCCCCAGGGCCTTAGCCAAAAACATTCAGTACTTC.

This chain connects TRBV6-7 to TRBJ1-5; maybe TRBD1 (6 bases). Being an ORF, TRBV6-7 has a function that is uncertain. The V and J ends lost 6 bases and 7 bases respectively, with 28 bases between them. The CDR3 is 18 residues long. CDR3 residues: CASSLREGGGREGQPQHF. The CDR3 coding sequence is TGTGCCAGCAGCCTCAGGGAGGGAGGGGGACGGGAAGGGCAGCCCCAGCATTTT.

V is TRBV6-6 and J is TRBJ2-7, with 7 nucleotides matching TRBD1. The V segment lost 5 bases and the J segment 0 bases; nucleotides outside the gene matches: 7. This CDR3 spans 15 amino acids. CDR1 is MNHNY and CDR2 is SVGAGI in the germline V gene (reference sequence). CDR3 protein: CASSRTGSSSYEQYF. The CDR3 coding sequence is TGTGCCAGCAGTCGGACAGGCTCGAGCTCCTACGAGCAGTACTTC.

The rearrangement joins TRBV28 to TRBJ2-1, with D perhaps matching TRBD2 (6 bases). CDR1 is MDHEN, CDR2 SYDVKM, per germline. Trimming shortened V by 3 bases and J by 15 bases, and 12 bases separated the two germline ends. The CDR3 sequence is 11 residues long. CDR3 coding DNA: TGTGCCAGCAGTTTCGGCGGGGTCGGGTTCTTC. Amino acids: CASSFGGVGFF. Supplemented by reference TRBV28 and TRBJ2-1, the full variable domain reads DVKVTQSSRYLVKRTGEKVFLECVQDMDHENMFWYRQDPGLGLRLIYFSYDVKMKEKGDIPEGYSVSREKKERFSLILESASTNQTSMYLCASSFGGVGFFGPGTRLTVL.

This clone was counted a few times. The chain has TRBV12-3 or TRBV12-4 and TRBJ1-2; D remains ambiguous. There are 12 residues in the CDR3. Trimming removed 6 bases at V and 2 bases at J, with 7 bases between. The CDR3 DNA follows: TGTGCCAGCAGGGGCGCGAACTATGGCTACACCTTC. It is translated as CASRGANYGYTF.

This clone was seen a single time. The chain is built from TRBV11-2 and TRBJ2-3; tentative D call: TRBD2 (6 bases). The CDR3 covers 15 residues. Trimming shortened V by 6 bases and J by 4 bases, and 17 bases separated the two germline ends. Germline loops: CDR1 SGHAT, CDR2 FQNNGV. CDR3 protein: CASRLAGRLADTQYF. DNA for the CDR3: TGTGCCAGCAGGCTGGCGGGGAGACTAGCAGATACGCAGTATTTT.

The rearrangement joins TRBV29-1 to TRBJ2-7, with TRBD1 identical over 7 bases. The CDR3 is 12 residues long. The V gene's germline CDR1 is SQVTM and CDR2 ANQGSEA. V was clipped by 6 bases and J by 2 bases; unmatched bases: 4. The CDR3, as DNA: TGCAGCGTCCAACAGGGGACCTACGAGCAGTACTTC. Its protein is CSVQQGTYEQYF.

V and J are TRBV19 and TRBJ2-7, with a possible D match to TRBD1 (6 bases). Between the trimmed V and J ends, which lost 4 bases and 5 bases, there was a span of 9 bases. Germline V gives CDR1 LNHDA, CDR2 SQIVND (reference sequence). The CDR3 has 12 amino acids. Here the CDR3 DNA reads TGTGCCAGTAGTAGAGGACAGAACGAGCAGTACTTC. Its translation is CASSRGQNEQYF.

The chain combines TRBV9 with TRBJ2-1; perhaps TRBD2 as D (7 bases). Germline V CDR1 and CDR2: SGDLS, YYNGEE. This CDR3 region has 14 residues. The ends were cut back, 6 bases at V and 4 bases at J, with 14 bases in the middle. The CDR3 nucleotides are TGTGCCAGCACCGGTGGGGGGGCATACAATGAGCAGTTCTTC. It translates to CASTGGGAYNEQFF.

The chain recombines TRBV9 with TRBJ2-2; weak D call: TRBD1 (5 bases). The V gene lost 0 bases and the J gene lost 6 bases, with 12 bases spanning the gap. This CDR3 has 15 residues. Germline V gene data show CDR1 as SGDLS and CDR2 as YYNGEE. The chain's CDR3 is CASSVGPGKPGELFF. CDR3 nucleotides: TGTGCCAGCAGCGTAGGGCCAGGGAAGCCCGGGGAGCTGTTTTTT.